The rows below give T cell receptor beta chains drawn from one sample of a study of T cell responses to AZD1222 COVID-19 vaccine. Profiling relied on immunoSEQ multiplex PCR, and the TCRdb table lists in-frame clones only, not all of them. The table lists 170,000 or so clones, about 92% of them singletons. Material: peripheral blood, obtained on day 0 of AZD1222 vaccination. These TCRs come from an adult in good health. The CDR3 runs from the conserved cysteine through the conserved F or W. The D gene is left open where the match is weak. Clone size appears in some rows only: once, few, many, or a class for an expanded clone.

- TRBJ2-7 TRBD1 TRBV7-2 TGTGCCAGCAGCGCCCGGGACAGGGACTTACACGAGCAGTACTTC CASSARDRDLHEQYF
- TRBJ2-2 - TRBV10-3 TGTGCCATCAGGGACTTCATAGGAGAGAACACCGGGGAGCTGTTTTTT CAIRDFIGENTGELFF
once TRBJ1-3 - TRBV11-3 TGTGCCAGCACCTCCTTTTCGGCCTCTGGAAACACCATATATTTT CASTSFSASGNTIYF
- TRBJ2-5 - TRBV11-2 TGTGCCAGCAGCTTATTTCTCAAGGGGCACCAAGAGACCCAGTACTTC CASSLFLKGHQETQYF
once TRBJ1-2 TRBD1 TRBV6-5 TGTGCCAGCAGTTACTCGACCGGACAGGGCCCCTATGGCTACACCTTC CASSYSTGQGPYGYTF
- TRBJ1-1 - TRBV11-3 TGTGCCAGCAGCTCCCGGACTCAAGCTTTCTTT CASSSRTQAFF
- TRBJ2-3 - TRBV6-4 TGTGCCAGCAGTGGAGGCAGGCCTGAGGATACGCAGTATTTT CASSGGRPEDTQYF
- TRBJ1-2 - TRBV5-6 TGTGCCAGCAGCACCGGACTTACTCTAGGGGGCTACACCTTC CASSTGLTLGGYTF
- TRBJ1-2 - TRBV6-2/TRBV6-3 TGTGCCAGCAGTTACTCGCACGCCCTTAACTATGGCTACACCTTC CASSYSHALNYGYTF
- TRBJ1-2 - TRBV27 TGTGCCAGCAAGGGAAGGGGTAGCGGCTACACCTTC CASKGRGSGYTF
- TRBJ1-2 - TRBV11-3 TGTGCCAGCAGTCCAAGCAGGGATCGGGGCTACACCTTC CASSPSRDRGYTF
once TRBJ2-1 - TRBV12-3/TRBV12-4 TGTGCCAGCAGCCCTAGGGACACGGTGCAGTTCTTC CASSPRDTVQFF
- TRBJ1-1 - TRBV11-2 TGTGCCAGCAGCTTTTCTCAGGGAGGCACTGAAGCTTTCTTT CASSFSQGGTEAFF
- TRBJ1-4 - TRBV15 TGTGCCACCAGCAGAGATCACCCTGCAACTAATGAAAAACTGTTTTTT CATSRDHPATNEKLFF
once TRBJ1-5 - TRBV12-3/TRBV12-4 TGTGCCAGCCTACGGGACACCCATCAGCCCCAGCATTTT CASLRDTHQPQHF
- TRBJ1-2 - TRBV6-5 TGTGCCAGCAGTTACAACCCCAGAGCCGGCTACACCTTC CASSYNPRAGYTF
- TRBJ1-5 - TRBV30 TGTGCCTGGAGCTTGGGCGGAGGTCGGCCCCAGCATTTT CAWSLGGGRPQHF
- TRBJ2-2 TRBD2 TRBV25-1 TGTGCCAGCAGTGATAGCGGGGGGGCGAACACCGGGGAGCTGTTTTTT CASSDSGGANTGELFF
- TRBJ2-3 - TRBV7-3 TGTGCCAGCAGCCCCAATACGGGGGCCCAAACAGATACGCAGTATTTT CASSPNTGAQTDTQYF
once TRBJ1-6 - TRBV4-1 TGCGCCAGCAGCCTAGCCCTCTGGGGTTCACCCCTCCACTTT CASSLALWGSPLHF
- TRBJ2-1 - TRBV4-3 TGCGCCAGCAGCCAAGATGGGGGGGCGTTTAGGAATGAGCAGTTCTTC CASSQDGGAFRNEQFF
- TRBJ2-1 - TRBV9 TGTGCCAGCAGCGTAGGGCAGGGACCTTACAATGAGCAGTTCTTC CASSVGQGPYNEQFF
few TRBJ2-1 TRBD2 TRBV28 TGTGCCAGCAGTCCTAGCGGGTCGGGGCCCAATGAGCAGTTCTTC CASSPSGSGPNEQFF
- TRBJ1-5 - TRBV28 TGTGCCAGCAGCTTACTACAGGAATGGCATTTT CASSLLQEWHF
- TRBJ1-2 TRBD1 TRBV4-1 TGCGCCAGCAGCCAGGGACAGGGGGCGAGCTATGGCTACACCTTC CASSQGQGASYGYTF
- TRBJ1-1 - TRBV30 TGTGCCTGGAGTCGGACCCGAGGGGCTTTCTTT CAWSRTRGAFF
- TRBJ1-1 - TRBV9 TGTGCCAGCAGCGTAGGTAAGAACACTGAAGCTTTCTTT CASSVGKNTEAFF
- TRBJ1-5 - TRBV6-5 TGTGCCAGCAGCCAACAACAGGGTCAGCCCCAGCATTTT CASSQQQGQPQHF
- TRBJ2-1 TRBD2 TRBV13 TGTGCCAGCAGCCCCGGGACTAGCGGTCCCGGAAGTGAGCAGTTCTTC CASSPGTSGPGSEQFF
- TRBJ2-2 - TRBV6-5 TGTGCCAGCAGTTACTCCGATATCAGCGGGGAGCTGTTTTTT CASSYSDISGELFF
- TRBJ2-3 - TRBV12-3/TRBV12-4 TGTGCCAGCAGTTTCCCGACAGGTACGCAGTATTTT CASSFPTGTQYF
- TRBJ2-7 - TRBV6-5 TGTGCCAGCCATTGGGGACGGAACTACGAGCAGTACTTC CASHWGRNYEQYF
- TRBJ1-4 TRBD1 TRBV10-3 TGTGCCATCAGTGCAACCGGGACAGGGGGAGAAAAACTGTTTTTT CAISATGTGGEKLFF
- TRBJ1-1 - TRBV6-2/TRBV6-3 TGTGCCAGCAGTTATCGGCGGAATATGAACACTGAAGCTTTCTTT CASSYRRNMNTEAFF
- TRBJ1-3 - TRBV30 TGTGCCTGGAGTGTAGTGGGGGTCGTCTCTGGAAACACCATATATTTT CAWSVVGVVSGNTIYF
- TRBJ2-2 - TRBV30 TGTGCCTCAGGGGGGGCCCGAGGCACCGGGGAGCTGTTTTTT CASGGARGTGELFF
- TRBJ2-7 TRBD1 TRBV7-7 TGTGCTAGCAGCTTAGAGGTGGGGACAGGGGTCCACGAGCAGTACTTC CASSLEVGTGVHEQYF